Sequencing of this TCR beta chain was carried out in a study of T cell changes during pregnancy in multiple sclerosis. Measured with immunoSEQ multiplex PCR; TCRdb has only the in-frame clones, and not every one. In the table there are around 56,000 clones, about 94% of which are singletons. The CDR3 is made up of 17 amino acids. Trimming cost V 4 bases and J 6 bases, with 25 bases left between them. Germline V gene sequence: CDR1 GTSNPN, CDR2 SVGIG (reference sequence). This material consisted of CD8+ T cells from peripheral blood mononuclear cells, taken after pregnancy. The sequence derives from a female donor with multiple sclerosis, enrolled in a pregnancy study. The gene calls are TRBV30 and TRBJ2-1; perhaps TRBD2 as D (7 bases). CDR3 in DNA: TGTGCCTGGAAGTCATTAAGGAGGGGGGGCCTTGTCAATGAGCAGTTCTTC. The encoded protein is CAWKSLRRGGLVNEQFF.